This TCR beta chain was documented in a study of OX40 agonist ivuxolimab in advanced cancers. Regarding the complete study: Ivuxolimab, which targeted the costimulatory receptor OX40 (CD134), was an agonistic, fully human IgG2 monoclonal antibody. Among the roughly 52 dose-escalation patients, approximately 20 had hepatocellular carcinoma, approximately 15 melanoma, 9 renal cell carcinoma and 9 head and neck cancer. Patients were allowed to have had prior anti-PD-1, anti-PD-L1 or anti-CTLA-4 therapy, and roughly two fifths of the dose-escalation patients had been treated with checkpoint inhibitors. In the dose-escalation cohort, more than 75% of patients were male, and the mean age was approximately 60 years, with a range of 23 to 79. The paper describes the monotherapy dose-escalation part (N ≈ 49 patients) of the phase I trial of ivuxolimab. Intravenous ivuxolimab was administered to patients every 2 weeks at six dose levels: 0.01, 0.1, 0.3, 1.5, 3 and 10 mg/kg. Peripheral TCRbeta sequencing aimed to test whether ivuxolimab altered TCR sequence diversity and caused clonal T-cell expansion. Partial responses were achieved by three dose-escalation patients, of whom one had hepatocellular carcinoma and two had cutaneous melanoma.

A remark on this clone: This receptor's antigen is unknown. Nothing much larger sits one base from this clone, and base qualities are not available.

The CDR3 goes from the cysteine to the phenylalanine over 11 residues. This entry keeps only the CDR3 DNA: 33 bases, framed from base 1. V drops 0 bases and J drops 14 bases, leaving 9 bases in between. In the germline V gene, CDR1 corresponds to SGHTS and CDR2 to YDEGEE. Patients with a history of autoimmune disease or receiving systemic immunosuppression were excluded from the trial. In every dose cohort, peripheral blood was drawn for TCR sequencing at baseline, cycle 4 day 1, and cycle 7 day 1. Samples were obtained from an open-label, multicenter, first-in-human phase I dose-escalation trial of ivuxolimab. The trial enrolled adults with locally advanced or metastatic head and neck squamous cell, hepatocellular, melanoma or renal cell carcinoma. Before TCR sequencing, CD4+ T cells and CD8+ T cells were sorted from peripheral blood as separate populations. General findings and caveats noted by the study authors: Clonal expansion of both CD4+ and CD8+ blood T cells was observed from baseline to week 6 at doses 0.1 to 3.0 mg/kg. In the 0.1-3.0 mg/kg groups, partial responders had among the lowest normalized peripheral clonal expansion, particularly in CD8+ T cells. After ivuxolimab, more expanded clones were found on average in CD8+ T cells than in CD4+ T cells. Low levels of normalized T-cell clonal expansion were also seen in some patients who did not respond. The antigen specificity of the peripheral T cells that underwent clonal expansion was not determined.

For sequencing of the TCRbeta CDR3 region, genomic DNA was extracted from the sorted cells. The immunoSEQ Assay was used to sequence the TCRbeta CDR3 regions. As stored in TCRdb, this immuneACCESS dataset retains in-frame rearrangements with V and J assigned. A fraction of the clones does not appear; measured against another copy, unresolved V genes explain less than half of the discrepancy, and the remainder lacks a known reason. The sample table records 60,000 to 75,000 clones; around 93% of these occur just once. The ten largest clones capture approximately 14% of the sample. Specimen: CD4+ or CD8+ T cells sorted from blood, collected in a trial of the OX40 agonist ivuxolimab. Recombination linked TRBV5-8 to TRBJ2-1, with TRBD2 tentatively as D gene (5 bases match). The receptor comes from an adult with an advanced solid tumor such as melanoma, head and neck, liver or kidney cancer. The DNA sequence is as follows: TGTGCCAGCAGCTTGGTTAACGGGGAGTTCTTC. It codes for CASSLVNGEFF.